This T cell receptor (beta chain) was captured in a study of blood T cell repertoires in COVID-19. Looking at the study overall: COVID-19 samples, acute and convalescent, were from the United States, Italy and Spain. T cells, B-cell-depleted T cells, or PBMCs provided the cDNA or gDNA that served as material.

The CDR3 totals 15 residues. J was trimmed by 5 bases and V by 0 bases; bases with no gene match: 7. CDR1 is SGHRS and CDR2 is YFSETQ in the germline V gene. Repertoires were generated with immunoSEQ multiplex PCR, while TCRdb's copy carries only in-frame clones and drops some. The sample gives around 180,000 clones, about nine tenths of which show up once; 2% to 2.5% is in the top ten. The sequencing sample was made of peripheral blood. The origin of this receptor is a man aged 65 to 79 with active or convalescent COVID-19. The chain uses TRBV5-1 and TRBJ2-5, with TRBD2 matching over 7 bases. CDR3 protein: CASSLARLASETQYF. The CDR3, as DNA: TGCGCCAGCAGCTTGGCCAGACTAGCATCTGAGACCCAGTACTTC.